The rows below give T cell receptor beta chains drawn from one sample of a study of T cell clones after liver transplantation. Generated by immunoSEQ multiplex PCR, the TCRdb table keeps only in-frame clones and is missing some. The repertoire includes roughly 20,000 clones, over 70% of them detected once, and around 13% sits in the top ten. The starting material was CD8+ T cells from blood, obtained before liver transplant. The source of these receptors is a human donor who received a liver transplant. Both conserved end residues are part of each CDR3. Fields, in order: CDR3 DNA, CDR3 protein, clone size, J gene, V gene, D gene. D genes are given only for firm matches. Size tells how often a clone was seen (once, few, many) or the class of an expanded clone, and some rows leave it out.

cdr3_nt: TGTGCCAGCGGGGGACAGGGGATGAGTGAGCAGTTCTTC
cdr3_aa: CASGGQGMSEQFF
clone_size: .
j_call: TRBJ2-1
v_call: TRBV2
d_call: TRBD1

cdr3_nt: TGTGCCAGCAGTCAAGGAGACTTTTACCATGAGCAGTTCTTC
cdr3_aa: CASSQGDFYHEQFF
clone_size: .
j_call: TRBJ2-1
v_call: TRBV28
d_call: .

cdr3_nt: TGTGCCAGTAGTATGGGGACCGGCACTGAAGCTTTCTTT
cdr3_aa: CASSMGTGTEAFF
clone_size: .
j_call: TRBJ1-1
v_call: TRBV19
d_call: .

cdr3_nt: TGTGCCAGCAGCTCGACAGGGGGCTTCGCAGATACGCAGTATTTT
cdr3_aa: CASSSTGGFADTQYF
clone_size: .
j_call: TRBJ2-3
v_call: TRBV7-9
d_call: TRBD1

cdr3_nt: TGTGCCAGCAGCCTAGGGCACAGGGCGGGGGAAAAACTGTTTTTT
cdr3_aa: CASSLGHRAGEKLFF
clone_size: .
j_call: TRBJ1-4
v_call: TRBV11-2
d_call: .

cdr3_nt: TGTGCCAGCAGCTCTAAACAGGGCTTGCCTGAAGCTTTCTTT
cdr3_aa: CASSSKQGLPEAFF
clone_size: .
j_call: TRBJ1-1
v_call: TRBV5-8
d_call: .

cdr3_nt: TGTGCCAGCAGCCAGGGACACCATAGCAATCAGCCCCAGCATTTT
cdr3_aa: CASSQGHHSNQPQHF
clone_size: .
j_call: TRBJ1-5
v_call: TRBV4-2
d_call: .

cdr3_nt: TGTGCCAGCCTGAGTGTCGAGGGGATCCCCTATGGCTACACCTTC
cdr3_aa: CASLSVEGIPYGYTF
clone_size: .
j_call: TRBJ1-2
v_call: TRBV16
d_call: .

cdr3_nt: TGTGCCAGCAGCCAGGGACTTGACACAGATACGCAGTATTTT
cdr3_aa: CASSQGLDTDTQYF
clone_size: .
j_call: TRBJ2-3
v_call: TRBV5-5
d_call: .

cdr3_nt: TGTGCCTGGAGCGTCGGACTAGCGGGAACCTACGAGCAGTACTTC
cdr3_aa: CAWSVGLAGTYEQYF
clone_size: .
j_call: TRBJ2-7
v_call: TRBV30
d_call: TRBD2

cdr3_nt: TGTGCCAGCAGCTTAGGGACTAGCGGGAGTATCACAGATACGCAGTATTTT
cdr3_aa: CASSLGTSGSITDTQYF
clone_size: .
j_call: TRBJ2-3
v_call: TRBV7-6
d_call: TRBD2

cdr3_nt: TGTGCCAGCAGTGACCTCGGGAGGGTAGGCAATGAGCAGTTCTTC
cdr3_aa: CASSDLGRVGNEQFF
clone_size: .
j_call: TRBJ2-1
v_call: TRBV6-4
d_call: TRBD2

cdr3_nt: TGTGCCAGCTTGACAGGTGCCTACGAGCAGTACTTC
cdr3_aa: CASLTGAYEQYF
clone_size: .
j_call: TRBJ2-7
v_call: TRBV2
d_call: .

cdr3_nt: TGTGCCAGCAGCTTAGGTGTAGGAGGGGCCAACGTCCTGACTTTC
cdr3_aa: CASSLGVGGANVLTF
clone_size: .
j_call: TRBJ2-6
v_call: TRBV7-9
d_call: .

cdr3_nt: TGTGCCAGCAGCTTGGCGGAGGCAGCGAATCAGCCCCAGCATTTT
cdr3_aa: CASSLAEAANQPQHF
clone_size: .
j_call: TRBJ1-5
v_call: TRBV5-6
d_call: .

cdr3_nt: TGTGCCAGCAGCTTATGGTTAAATGGCTACACCTTC
cdr3_aa: CASSLWLNGYTF
clone_size: .
j_call: TRBJ1-2
v_call: TRBV7-9
d_call: .

cdr3_nt: TGTGCCAGCAGTCTAGCGGGAGGGGGGACCTACAATGAGCAGTTCTTC
cdr3_aa: CASSLAGGGTYNEQFF
clone_size: .
j_call: TRBJ2-1
v_call: TRBV7-9
d_call: TRBD2

cdr3_nt: TGTGCCAGCAGCTCCGCCCCCGGGGGTTCTGGCTACACCTTC
cdr3_aa: CASSSAPGGSGYTF
clone_size: .
j_call: TRBJ1-2
v_call: TRBV7-3
d_call: .

cdr3_nt: TGTGCCAGCACTGAGGGGTCCCTTAGGAGCTACACCTTC
cdr3_aa: CASTEGSLRSYTF
clone_size: .
j_call: TRBJ1-2
v_call: TRBV2
d_call: .

cdr3_nt: TGTGCCAGCAGCGTGGCAGCGGGAGGTACGGGGCAGTACTTC
cdr3_aa: CASSVAAGGTGQYF
clone_size: .
j_call: TRBJ2-7
v_call: TRBV9
d_call: TRBD2

cdr3_nt: TGCAGCGTTGACAGGGCGGACTATGGCTACACCTTC
cdr3_aa: CSVDRADYGYTF
clone_size: .
j_call: TRBJ1-2
v_call: TRBV29-1
d_call: .

cdr3_nt: TGTGCCAGCAGTCCTCCGAGACTGACTGAAGCTTTCTTT
cdr3_aa: CASSPPRLTEAFF
clone_size: .
j_call: TRBJ1-1
v_call: TRBV28
d_call: .

cdr3_nt: TGTGCCAGCAGCTTAGAGGGGATAGGTGAGCAGTTCTTC
cdr3_aa: CASSLEGIGEQFF
clone_size: .
j_call: TRBJ2-1
v_call: TRBV11-2
d_call: .

cdr3_nt: TGTGCCTGGAGGGCGACGGCCAACACTGAAGCTTTCTTT
cdr3_aa: CAWRATANTEAFF
clone_size: .
j_call: TRBJ1-1
v_call: TRBV30
d_call: .

cdr3_nt: TGTGCCAGCAGTGAACCCGTGGACAGGTCCACCGCGGTTGGGAATCAGCCCCAGCATTTT
cdr3_aa: CASSEPVDRSTAVGNQPQHF
clone_size: few
j_call: TRBJ1-5
v_call: TRBV2
d_call: TRBD1

cdr3_nt: TGTGCCAGCAATCTGGACGGGAGTTCATACAATGAGCAGTTCTTC
cdr3_aa: CASNLDGSSYNEQFF
clone_size: .
j_call: TRBJ2-1
v_call: TRBV28
d_call: .

cdr3_nt: TGTGCCAGCAGCTTAGGGATGGGAGCGGCTGACGAGCAGTACTTC
cdr3_aa: CASSLGMGAADEQYF
clone_size: .
j_call: TRBJ2-7
v_call: TRBV11-2
d_call: .

cdr3_nt: TGTGCCAGCAGCCCAACGCAGGGGGTTCGGAACGAGCAGTACTTC
cdr3_aa: CASSPTQGVRNEQYF
clone_size: .
j_call: TRBJ2-7
v_call: TRBV11-1
d_call: TRBD1

cdr3_nt: TGTGCCAGCAGTGAAGGGAGGAACAATGAGCAGTTCTTC
cdr3_aa: CASSEGRNNEQFF
clone_size: .
j_call: TRBJ2-1
v_call: TRBV6-1
d_call: .

cdr3_nt: TGCGCCAGCAGCCATGAACCCGGGACAGGGGGGAACTATGGCTACACCTTC
cdr3_aa: CASSHEPGTGGNYGYTF
clone_size: .
j_call: TRBJ1-2
v_call: TRBV4-1
d_call: TRBD1

cdr3_nt: TGCAGCGTTGACACAAATGAAGCTTTCTTT
cdr3_aa: CSVDTNEAFF
clone_size: .
j_call: TRBJ1-1
v_call: TRBV29-1
d_call: .

cdr3_nt: TGTGCCAGCAGCCCGTTGACAGGGATGACTGAAGCTTTCTTT
cdr3_aa: CASSPLTGMTEAFF
clone_size: .
j_call: TRBJ1-1
v_call: TRBV4-2
d_call: TRBD1

cdr3_nt: TGTGCCAGTAGGAGGCAGGGCCCAAATCAGCCCCAGCATTTT
cdr3_aa: CASRRQGPNQPQHF
clone_size: few
j_call: TRBJ1-5
v_call: TRBV19
d_call: .

cdr3_nt: TGTGCCAGCAGCCATCCAGGGACTGAAGCTTTCTTT
cdr3_aa: CASSHPGTEAFF
clone_size: .
j_call: TRBJ1-1
v_call: TRBV5-4
d_call: .

cdr3_nt: TGTGCCAGTAGGCCGTATGGTAGCCATGAGCAGTTCTTC
cdr3_aa: CASRPYGSHEQFF
clone_size: few
j_call: TRBJ2-1
v_call: TRBV19
d_call: .

cdr3_nt: TGTGCCAGCAGCCCCACCCCGGGACAGCCTATGAACGAGCAGTACTTC
cdr3_aa: CASSPTPGQPMNEQYF
clone_size: .
j_call: TRBJ2-7
v_call: TRBV27
d_call: TRBD1

cdr3_nt: TGTGCCAGCAGTTTGTGGGGGCAAGGAGAGCAGTTCTTC
cdr3_aa: CASSLWGQGEQFF
clone_size: .
j_call: TRBJ2-1
v_call: TRBV27
d_call: .

cdr3_nt: TGTGCCAGCGTGACGCCGGGTACTGAAGCTTTCTTT
cdr3_aa: CASVTPGTEAFF
clone_size: .
j_call: TRBJ1-1
v_call: TRBV2
d_call: .

cdr3_nt: TGCGCCAGCAGCCAAACCGGGACAGTCCCCTACGAGCAGTACTTC
cdr3_aa: CASSQTGTVPYEQYF
clone_size: .
j_call: TRBJ2-7
v_call: TRBV4-3
d_call: TRBD1

cdr3_nt: TGTGCCAGCGAAGATTTGGGGTGGAAAGCTTTCTTT
cdr3_aa: CASEDLGWKAFF
clone_size: .
j_call: TRBJ1-1
v_call: TRBV25-1
d_call: .

cdr3_nt: TGTGCCAGCAGCGGACAGGGGGCGAACACTGAAGCTTTCTTT
cdr3_aa: CASSGQGANTEAFF
clone_size: .
j_call: TRBJ1-1
v_call: TRBV7-2
d_call: TRBD1

cdr3_nt: TGTGCCAGCAGCCGAAAATCACAAGGAAACGGGGAGCTGTTTTTT
cdr3_aa: CASSRKSQGNGELFF
clone_size: .
j_call: TRBJ2-2
v_call: TRBV7-2
d_call: .

cdr3_nt: TGTGCCAGCAGTACCGGGACAGGGGGCTCAGATACGCAGTATTTT
cdr3_aa: CASSTGTGGSDTQYF
clone_size: .
j_call: TRBJ2-3
v_call: TRBV2
d_call: TRBD1

cdr3_nt: TGTGCCAGCTGTATTCGGGGAGGGTTTAACGGTTACAATGAGCAGTTCTTC
cdr3_aa: CASCIRGGFNGYNEQFF
clone_size: .
j_call: TRBJ2-1
v_call: TRBV27
d_call: TRBD2

cdr3_nt: TGTGCCAGCAGCGTTGGACTCGTAGAGACCCAGTACTTC
cdr3_aa: CASSVGLVETQYF
clone_size: .
j_call: TRBJ2-5
v_call: TRBV9
d_call: .

cdr3_nt: TGTGCCAGCAGTGAATTGGGGGCTGGCTACACCTTC
cdr3_aa: CASSELGAGYTF
clone_size: .
j_call: TRBJ1-2
v_call: TRBV6-1
d_call: .

cdr3_nt: TGTGCCAGCAGCCCGGGACCGCGTGAAGCTTTCTTT
cdr3_aa: CASSPGPREAFF
clone_size: .
j_call: TRBJ1-1
v_call: TRBV6-5
d_call: .